This T cell receptor beta chain was retrieved from a study of glioma-infiltrating T cells (dated by TCRdb to 2016 to 2017). Context from the whole study: Sequencing of TCR alpha- and beta-chain repertoires was performed on glioma tissue, on non-neoplastic brain tissue, and on matched peripheral blood mononuclear cells. To measure how far tissue and blood T-cell populations diverged, each tissue-infiltrating repertoire was compared against the peripheral blood repertoire of the same patient. Three low-grade glioma patients, several primary glioblastoma patients, and three non-glioma patients who contributed non-neoplastic brain tissue made up the paired cohort.

This clonotype was counted ten times or more. Its recognized antigen is unknown. No clone much larger than this one lies a single base away; base qualities are absent. From a lookup of the germline V gene, CDR1 and CDR2 are SGHRS and YFSETQ. V is pared back by 4 bases and J by 1 base, with 15 bases lying between the germline termini. Including the terminal cysteine and phenylalanine, the CDR3 comprises 15 residues. Only the CDR3 portion is preserved as DNA: 45 bases, with reading frame beginning at the first base. Study-wide conclusions, independent of this receptor: Tissue and blood shared very few CDR3 sequences, a result attributed to high CDR3 diversity and limited sampling. VJ-independent divergence between tissue and blood was below expectation in non-neoplastic patients but above expectation in all gliomas, especially low-grade gliomas. Small numbers underpinned the group comparisons: roughly 8 glioblastoma patients, three low-grade glioma patients and three non-neoplastic patients.

The iRepertoire nested amplicon-rescue multiplex PCR (arm-PCR) platform was used to amplify TCR alpha and beta CDR3 regions from RNA. The input for one-step reverse transcription and amplification was about 85-400 ng of either tissue mRNA or PBMC total RNA. Following bead purification, Illumina adapters were added through a secondary multiplex PCR, and the libraries were then gel-purified between 200 and 400 bp. Internal 6-nucleotide barcodes were carried by the libraries and were used for demultiplexing. Libraries were sequenced on an Illumina MiSeq with 2x220 or 2x250 nucleotide paired-end reads. The paper's data handling went like this. FLASH 1.2.11 was used to merge paired reads, and BWA-MEM then aligned the reads to the GRCh37 human genome before TRA and TRB reads were extracted. For V and J assignment, an IMGT-derived reference of cassette sequences and CDR3 motifs that included pseudogenes was used. Three-frame translation of reads was performed, and productive CDR3s were defined as those with a C...FGXG motif and no stop codons. A clonotype was defined as a unique combination of a V-J cassette pair and a CDR3 amino acid sequence. Filtering of reads was based on Hamming distance, with the threshold set by the sequence error rate of each sample in mapped regions. The raw public data were reprocessed by TCRdb itself: fastp quality trimming at Q25, MiXCR clonotype calling, in-frame beta chains only. Records with the same CDR3 protein are collapsed into one entry carrying the most frequent genes and DNA. The V and J calls here are based on TCRdb, not the publication. Counted in this sample were over 80,000 distinct CDR3 sequences; around 37% of them appeared once. The top ten clones comprise roughly two fifths of the sample.

This receptor was identified in a human donor with low-grade glioma or glioblastoma, undergoing nonglioma brain surgery, or in good health (not recorded which). Sequenced input: glioma tissue, nonneoplastic brain tissue, or PBMCs (not recorded which). The chain links TRBV5-1 with TRBJ2-7; the D gene is perhaps TRBD1, from 6 matching bases. The bases are TGCGCCAGCAGCAAGTCCGGGACACAGTCCTACGAGCAGTACTTC. This yields the protein CASSKSGTQSYEQYF.